The rows below give T cell receptor beta chains drawn from one sample of a study of human T cells and chemical hapten exposure. TCRdb re-called the RACE reads with MiXCR, one entry per CDR3 protein. The data show 280,000 or so distinct CDR3 sequences, 7.7% seen once. Sequenced material: whole blood, taken in connection with sensitization to the hapten diphenylcyclopropenone (DPC). These receptor sequences come from a man between 18 and 35 years old with alopecia areata. Some clones in this sample may be carry-over from other donors' samples. CDR3s include the opening cysteine and the closing phenylalanine or tryptophan. The order of the fields is CDR3 DNA, CDR3 protein, clone size, D gene, V gene, J gene. D genes are given only for firm matches. The size field is filled for only some rows; it gives once, few, many or a size class.

cdr3_nt: TGTGCCAGCAGCTTTGAGGGGGGCGCAGATACGCAGTATTTT
cdr3_aa: CASSFEGGADTQYF
clone_size: .
d_call: .
v_call: TRBV7-9
j_call: TRBJ2-3

cdr3_nt: TGTGCCATCAGTGATGGACAGGTGTATCAGCCCCAGCATTTT
cdr3_aa: CAISDGQVYQPQHF
clone_size: few
d_call: TRBD1
v_call: TRBV10-3
j_call: TRBJ1-5

cdr3_nt: TGTGCCAGCAGCTATGTCATAGATACGCAGTATTTT
cdr3_aa: CASSYVIDTQYF
clone_size: few
d_call: .
v_call: TRBV7-3
j_call: TRBJ2-3

cdr3_nt: TGTGCCAGCAGCGCACACAGAGGCACTGAAGCTTTCTTT
cdr3_aa: CASSAHRGTEAFF
clone_size: many
d_call: .
v_call: TRBV7-6
j_call: TRBJ1-1

cdr3_nt: TGCAGCGTTCGCATGCCCCGGGAGACCCAGTACTTC
cdr3_aa: CSVRMPRETQYF
clone_size: few
d_call: .
v_call: TRBV29-1
j_call: TRBJ2-5

cdr3_nt: TGTGCCAGCAGTTACGGCCTAAGACAGATTCGGCCTGAAGCTTTCTTT
cdr3_aa: CASSYGLRQIRPEAFF
clone_size: few
d_call: .
v_call: TRBV6-6
j_call: TRBJ1-1

cdr3_nt: TGTGCCAGCAGCTTCGGGACAGGGTCTTCACCCCTCCACTTT
cdr3_aa: CASSFGTGSSPLHF
clone_size: few
d_call: TRBD1
v_call: TRBV7-9
j_call: TRBJ1-6

cdr3_nt: TGTGCCATCAGTGAATTGGACTCACCCCTCCACTTT
cdr3_aa: CAISELDSPLHF
clone_size: many
d_call: .
v_call: TRBV10-3
j_call: TRBJ1-6

cdr3_nt: TGTGCCAGCAACTATGACAGGGAGCATGGCTACACCTTC
cdr3_aa: CASNYDREHGYTF
clone_size: few
d_call: TRBD1
v_call: TRBV6-2/TRBV6-3
j_call: TRBJ1-2

cdr3_nt: TGTGCCAGCAGTTATTTGACAGGTCAGAACACTGAAGCTTTCTTT
cdr3_aa: CASSYLTGQNTEAFF
clone_size: many
d_call: .
v_call: TRBV6-5
j_call: TRBJ1-1

cdr3_nt: TGTGCCAGCAGCAGCCATGGGACTCCCCGGGGTTCACCCCTCCACTTT
cdr3_aa: CASSSHGTPRGSPLHF
clone_size: .
d_call: .
v_call: TRBV28
j_call: TRBJ1-6

cdr3_nt: TGCGCCAGCAGCTTGGATACAGGGAACACTGAAGCTTTCTTT
cdr3_aa: CASSLDTGNTEAFF
clone_size: many
d_call: .
v_call: TRBV5-1
j_call: TRBJ1-1

cdr3_nt: TGCAGCGTTGAGATTACTCGCGCAGGGAGGGAGACCCAGTACTTC
cdr3_aa: CSVEITRAGRETQYF
clone_size: .
d_call: .
v_call: TRBV29-1
j_call: TRBJ2-5

cdr3_nt: TGTGCCAGCACCGATATTAGCGGGTTCACAGATACGCAGTATTTT
cdr3_aa: CASTDISGFTDTQYF
clone_size: few
d_call: TRBD2
v_call: TRBV7-9
j_call: TRBJ2-3

cdr3_nt: TGCAGTGCGTCTAGCATTGAGCAGTTCTTC
cdr3_aa: CSASSIEQFF
clone_size: many
d_call: .
v_call: TRBV20-1
j_call: TRBJ2-1

cdr3_nt: TGTGCCAGCAGTGATGCGGGGGGACTCGACAATGAGCAGTTCTTC
cdr3_aa: CASSDAGGLDNEQFF
clone_size: few
d_call: TRBD2
v_call: TRBV7-9
j_call: TRBJ2-1

cdr3_nt: TGTGCCAGCAGTTTATTGGCCCAGTTCTTC
cdr3_aa: CASSLLAQFF
clone_size: many
d_call: .
v_call: TRBV12-3/TRBV12-4
j_call: TRBJ2-1

cdr3_nt: TGCGCCAGCAGCGGGGTATCTGGCCGTTCCTACGAGCAGTACTTC
cdr3_aa: CASSGVSGRSYEQYF
clone_size: few
d_call: .
v_call: TRBV5-1
j_call: TRBJ2-7

cdr3_nt: TGCGCCAGCAGCTTTATACCTTCCGGGGGGATGAATGTAGATACGCAGTATTTT
cdr3_aa: CASSFIPSGGMNVDTQYF
clone_size: few
d_call: TRBD2
v_call: TRBV5-1
j_call: TRBJ2-3

cdr3_nt: TGTGCCAGCAGTTTAAGGGGGCGTTTCACAGATACGCAGTATTTT
cdr3_aa: CASSLRGRFTDTQYF
clone_size: .
d_call: TRBD1
v_call: TRBV28
j_call: TRBJ2-3

cdr3_nt: TGTGCCAGCAGACACGGTGGGGCCAACGTCCTGACTTTC
cdr3_aa: CASRHGGANVLTF
clone_size: few
d_call: .
v_call: TRBV12-3/TRBV12-4
j_call: TRBJ2-6

cdr3_nt: TGTGCCAGCAGACCCCCCTGGGCCGTGAACACTGAAGCTTTCTTT
cdr3_aa: CASRPPWAVNTEAFF
clone_size: few
d_call: .
v_call: TRBV7-9
j_call: TRBJ1-1

cdr3_nt: TGTGCCAGCAGCCCGCGCCCCCGGACCCAGTACTTC
cdr3_aa: CASSPRPRTQYF
clone_size: .
d_call: .
v_call: TRBV7-2
j_call: TRBJ2-5

cdr3_nt: TGTGCCAGCAGGACGGAGGAGGCCGATTATTTGCATGGCTACACCTTC
cdr3_aa: CASRTEEADYLHGYTF
clone_size: .
d_call: .
v_call: TRBV7-2
j_call: TRBJ1-2

cdr3_nt: TGTGCCAGCCCGGACATCGCGAACACCGGGGAGCTGTTTTTT
cdr3_aa: CASPDIANTGELFF
clone_size: many
d_call: .
v_call: TRBV7-9
j_call: TRBJ2-2

cdr3_nt: TGTGCCAGCAGTGTAAGGGGACATGGGGTCAGCACAGATACGCAGTATTTT
cdr3_aa: CASSVRGHGVSTDTQYF
clone_size: .
d_call: .
v_call: TRBV28
j_call: TRBJ2-3

cdr3_nt: TGTGCCAGCAGTGCTTTAGGACAGCAGGACTTCCGGGTACCCCTCCACTTT
cdr3_aa: CASSALGQQDFRVPLHF
clone_size: .
d_call: .
v_call: TRBV25-1
j_call: TRBJ1-6

cdr3_nt: TGTGCCAGCAGCTTTGGAGTGTCGGGCACTGAAGCTTTCTTT
cdr3_aa: CASSFGVSGTEAFF
clone_size: .
d_call: .
v_call: TRBV11-2
j_call: TRBJ1-1